A single sample gave rise to the 28 T cell receptor beta chains below, sequenced in a study of regulatory T cells in long-lasting Graves disease. Time point described: newly diagnosed GD, antithyroid drugs for less than 3 months. RNA isolated from PBMCs was used to make the TCR library. Building the TCR beta libraries relied on iRepertoire HTBI primers, and CDR3 regions underwent Arm-PCR. TCRdb re-derived calls from the multiplex PCR reads in MiXCR, one entry per CDR3 protein. The sample lists 360,000 or so distinct CDR3 sequences; about 17% were seen once. This sample also appeared in a second study, on T cells in Graves' hyperthyroidism and ophthalmopathy.

Material: peripheral blood mononuclear cells (PBMCs), obtained at new diagnosis, from a patient treated with antithyroid drugs. The origin of the receptors is a woman younger than 35 with Graves disease.

The chain combines TRBV10-3 with TRBJ2-7; 8 nucleotides line up with TRBD1. V shed 2 bases and J 1 base; nucleotides not matched to a gene: 1. Germline lookup yields CDR1 ENHRY and CDR2 SYGVKD. The CDR3 is made up of 14 amino acids. CDR3 protein: CAISERTGSYEQYF. The CDR3 nucleotides read TGTGCCATCAGTGAGAGGACAGGGTCCTACGAGCAGTACTTC.

The chain links TRBV29-1 to TRBJ2-1, with D possibly matching TRBD1 (6 bases). CDR1 and CDR2 from the germline V gene are SQVTM and ANQGSEA. V was trimmed by 4 bases and J by 6 bases, leaving 22 bases between them. The CDR3 loop spans 16 amino acids. DNA of the CDR3: TGCAGCGTTGGTGGACAGACGTTCAATGCGTTCAATGAGCAGTTCTTC. As protein: CSVGGQTFNAFNEQFF.

In this sample, this clonotype turned up a few times. The rearrangement links TRBV20-1 to TRBJ2-3; 9 bases line up with TRBD2. The CDR3 is 14 amino acids. Trimming at V came to 6 bases and at J to 3 bases, leaving 7 bases not matched to a gene. Germline-derived CDR1 and CDR2 are DFQATT and SNEGSKA (reference sequence). CDR3 protein: CSAVAGEGTDTQYF. CDR3 nucleotide sequence: TGCAGTGCCGTAGCGGGAGAAGGGACAGATACGCAGTATTTT.

The DNA of the CDR3 is TGTGCCAGCAGTCGCGGACAGGGGGCGATTGAGCAGTTCTTC. This encodes CASSRGQGAIEQFF. V and J are TRBV6-1 and TRBJ2-1; 11 bases match TRBD1. J was trimmed by 9 bases and V by 5 bases; bases with no gene match: 6. Germline CDR1 MNHNS, CDR2 SASEGT. CDR3 length: 14 residues.

The chain has TRBV20-1 and TRBJ1-6; 7 bases map to TRBD1. Unmatched junction bases numbered 11, after V lost 6 bases and J lost 6 bases. CDR3 size: 15 residues. CDR1 and CDR2 (germline): DFQATT, SNEGSKA (reference sequence). CDR3 sequence: CSAPPQQGPNSPLHF. The CDR3 nucleotides read TGCAGTGCCCCCCCTCAACAGGGGCCTAATTCACCCCTCCACTTT.

The table lists this clonotype with a few counts. V is TRBV28 and J is TRBJ1-2; D is perhaps TRBD1 (6 bases). The CDR3 is made up of 12 amino acids. Germline CDR1 MDHEN, CDR2 SYDVKM. V lost 3 bases to trimming and J lost 8 bases, with 10 bases between them. The CDR3 nucleotides are TGTGCCAGCAGTTTCCGCACAGGGGGCTACACCTTC. This translates into CASSFRTGGYTF.

Many counts were recorded for this clonotype. CDR3 amino acids: CASSAPTGLDTDTQYF. CDR3 coding DNA: TGTGCCAGCAGTGCTCCGACAGGGTTGGACACAGATACGCAGTATTTT. This chain uses TRBV12-3 or TRBV12-4 with TRBJ2-3; 7 bases fit TRBD1. V gave up 5 bases and J gave up 2 bases; unmatched junction bases: 10. The CDR3 covers 16 residues.

This clonotype was seen more than once but under ten times. This chain's CDR3 is CATQEGAGDYGYTF. In nucleotides, the CDR3 is TGTGCCACCCAGGAGGGGGCCGGGGACTATGGCTACACCTTC. The V call is TRBV19, the J call TRBJ1-2; 7 bases line up with TRBD1. CDR1 LNHDA and CDR2 SQIVND come from the germline V gene (reference sequence). V gave up 10 bases and J gave up 3 bases; unmatched junction bases: 11. This CDR3 comprises 14 residues.

In this sample, this clonotype turned up many times. This chain joins TRBV28 and TRBJ2-1, with D possibly matching TRBD1 (5 bases). Trimming cost V 6 bases and J 9 bases, with 27 bases left between them. The CDR3 is 17 amino acids. CDR1 and CDR2 from the germline V gene are MDHEN and SYDVKM. CDR3 sequence reads: CASSPPGWQGVYSEQFF. CDR3 DNA sequence: TGTGCCAGCAGCCCCCCCGGGTGGCAGGGTGTGTATAGTGAGCAGTTCTTC. The full variable domain, rest sourced from reference TRBV28 and TRBJ2-1, is DVKVTQSSRYLVKRTGEKVFLECVQDMDHENMFWYRQDPGLGLRLIYFSYDVKMKEKGDIPEGYSVSREKKERFSLILESASTNQTSMYLCASSPPGWQGVYSEQFFGPGTRLTVL.

In its sample, this clonotype was seen many times. This sequence joins TRBV20-1 and TRBJ2-1; D perhaps matches TRBD2 (6 bases). V shed 2 bases and J shed 3 bases, with 11 bases lying between them. The CDR3 consists of 14 residues. The V gene's germline CDR1 is DFQATT and CDR2 SNEGSKA (reference sequence). CDR3 region: CSARLGGSYNEQFF. CDR3 sequence (DNA): TGCAGTGCTAGATTGGGGGGTAGCTACAATGAGCAGTTCTTC.

The chain carries TRBV5-1 and TRBJ1-2; a weak D match, TRBD1 (6 bases). V gave up 2 bases and J gave up 3 bases, with 11 bases separating them. Germline lookup yields CDR1 SGHRS and CDR2 YFSETQ. The CDR3 contains 14 residues. CDR3: CASSFAGVDYGYTF. DNA of the CDR3: TGCGCCAGCAGCTTTGCAGGGGTGGACTATGGCTACACCTTC.

The rearrangement uses TRBV5-4 and TRBJ1-6; 8 nucleotides match TRBD1. CDR1 and CDR2 (germline): SGHNT, YYREEE (reference sequence). The CDR3 is 14 residues long. The V and J ends lost 4 bases and 11 bases, in that order; junction bases with no gene match: 8. The CDR3 DNA reads TGTGCCAGCAGCAAGGGACAGGACGTGACACCCCTCCACTTT. Translating gives CASSKGQDVTPLHF.

The chain employs TRBV27 and TRBJ2-7, with D perhaps TRBD1 (6 bases). CDR3 length: 14 amino acids. Germline V CDR1 and CDR2: MNHEY, SMNVEV (reference sequence). V dropped 6 bases and J dropped 4 bases, with 16 bases sitting between them. The DNA of the CDR3 is TGTGCCAGCAGGCCACAGGGACCCGTGTACGAGCAGTACTTC. Amino acid sequence: CASRPQGPVYEQYF.

About this clonotype: A read error may be the cause here, since a much bigger clone is one base away. V is TRBV7-9 and J is TRBJ2-1; TRBD2 is a possible D gene (6 bases). The CDR3 extends over 11 amino acids. Looked up from germline, CDR1 is SEHNR and CDR2 is FQNEAQ (reference sequence). The CDR3 nucleotides are TGTGCCATCAGCCAGACTAGTGAGCAGTTCTTC. Its translation is CAISQTSEQFF. Based on the CDR3 plus reference TRBV7-9 and TRBJ2-1, the full variable domain is DTGVSQNPRHKITKRGQNVTFRCDPISEHNRLYWYRQTLGQGPEFLTYFQNEAQLEKSRLLSDRFSAERPKGSFSTLEIQRTEQGDSAMYLCAISQTSEQFFGPGTRLTVL.

This clonotype was seen repeatedly, ten times or more. This chain uses TRBV7-2 with TRBJ2-7, with D perhaps matching TRBD2 (6 bases). From germline, CDR1 is SGHTA and CDR2 FQGNSA. The CDR3 is 16 residues long. V was pared by 5 bases and J by 4 bases, with 21 bases between. The CDR3 loop is CASSRQTGTGPYEQYF. DNA of the CDR3: TGTGCCAGCAGCCGACAAACCGGGACTGGGCCGTACGAGCAGTACTTC.

This clonotype was counted only a few times. This chain connects TRBV10-3 to TRBJ2-1; TRBD2 matches 11 bases. CDR3 size: 15 residues. V was pared by 7 bases and J by 0 bases, with 2 bases of the junction left unmatched. In germline, CDR1 is ENHRY, CDR2 SYGVKD. For the CDR3, the DNA is TGTGCCATCATCGGGACTAGCGGCTCCTACAATGAGCAGTTCTTC. Protein: CAIIGTSGSYNEQFF.

This clonotype has a count of ten or more. The chain couples TRBV9 to TRBJ2-1; 9 bases map to TRBD2. V lost 3 bases to trimming and J lost 6 bases; unmatched junction nucleotides: 4. This CDR3 is 14 amino acids long. Germline CDR1 SGDLS, CDR2 YYNGEE. The CDR3: CASSASGESNEQFF. The CDR3 DNA reads TGTGCCAGCAGCGCTAGCGGGGAGAGCAATGAGCAGTTCTTC.

Ten or more counts support this clonotype. The rearrangement uses TRBV6-2 or TRBV6-3 and TRBJ1-2; D ambiguous. The germline V and J ends were trimmed by 5 bases and 8 bases, with 12 bases remaining between them. This CDR3 has 12 residues. CDR1 is MNHEY, CDR2 SVGEGT, per germline. The CDR3 DNA follows: TGTGCCAGCAGTGACGGTGGCGTAGGCTACACCTTC. This gives the protein CASSDGGVGYTF.

This clonotype has ten or more counts. The CDR3, as DNA: TGTGCCAGCAGTCCCCATTCCTACGAGCAGTACTTC. This sequence encodes CASSPHSYEQYF. The chain is built from TRBV3-1 and TRBJ2-7; D gene unclear. The V end lost 6 bases, the J end lost 1 base, and 7 bases lay between the germline ends. From germline, CDR1 is LGHDT and CDR2 YNNKEL (reference sequence). The CDR3 covers 12 residues.

This clonotype has at least ten counts. J is TRBJ1-2 and V is TRBV18; D gene unclear. The V and J ends lost 0 bases and 3 bases respectively, with 11 bases between them. The CDR3 runs to 15 residues. Looked up from germline, CDR1 is KGHSH and CDR2 is LQKENI. The CDR3 sequence: CASSPPDASDYGYTF. CDR3 nucleotides: TGTGCCAGCTCACCACCGGACGCCTCGGACTATGGCTACACCTTC.

This clonotype was detected ten times or more. V and J are TRBV24-1 and TRBJ2-7; D might be TRBD2 (5 bases). Trimming left V 7 bases short and J 0 bases short, with 12 bases between. The CDR3 runs 14 residues. From germline, CDR1 is KGHDR and CDR2 SFDVKD. The CDR3 is CATSPTGSSYEQYF. The CDR3 nucleotides are TGTGCCACCAGCCCCACGGGGTCCTCCTACGAGCAGTACTTC.

This clonotype has a count of ten or more. The chain recombines TRBV3-1 with TRBJ2-7; 11 bases fit TRBD2. This CDR3 has 18 residues. With V trimmed by 4 bases and J by 6 bases, 17 bases remained unmatched. CDR1 and CDR2 (germline): LGHDT, YNNKEL (reference sequence). The CDR3 protein is CASSPGIAGGPNLREQYF. The CDR3 DNA reads as TGTGCCAGCAGCCCCGGAATAGCGGGAGGGCCTAATCTACGCGAGCAGTACTTC.

This clonotype was seen repeatedly, ten times or more. The rearrangement uses TRBV6-2 or TRBV6-3 and TRBJ2-7; 9 bases agree with TRBD1. The germline CDR1 and CDR2 sequences are MNHEY and SVGEGT. J lost 3 bases, V lost 2 bases, and 5 bases had no gene match. The CDR3 totals 15 residues. The CDR3 loop reads CASSYRTGVGYEQYF. In nucleotides, the CDR3 is TGTGCCAGCAGTTACCGGACAGGGGTTGGCTACGAGCAGTACTTC.

This clonotype occurred many times. The chain uses TRBV6-2 or TRBV6-3 and TRBJ2-7; D possibly corresponds to TRBD1 (5 bases). With 7 bases removed from V and 3 bases from J, the gap between germline ends came to 16 bases. Germline V gene data show CDR1 as MNHEY and CDR2 as SVGEGT. The CDR3 covers 14 residues. Here the CDR3 DNA reads TGTGCCAGCACCTACCGGGCAGGGATCTACGAGCAGTACTTC. Amino acids: CASTYRAGIYEQYF.

The table lists this clonotype with many counts. The chain recombines TRBV7-9 with TRBJ2-1; tentatively, D is TRBD1 (6 bases). The germline CDR1 and CDR2 sequences are SEHNR and FQNEAQ (reference sequence). Deletions cut 1 base from V and 2 bases from J, with 12 bases between. The CDR3 has 16 residues. The CDR3 loop reads CASSLGATGAYNEQFF. In DNA, the CDR3 is TGTGCCAGCAGCTTAGGTGCGACAGGTGCCTACAATGAGCAGTTCTTC.

This clonotype was counted at least ten times. The genes are TRBV20-1 and TRBJ1-4; 7 bases align to TRBD1. This CDR3 is 14 amino acids long. The V segment lost 1 base and the J segment 7 bases; nucleotides outside the gene matches: 6. CDR1 DFQATT and CDR2 SNEGSKA come from the germline V gene (reference sequence). CDR3 region: CSARGRTGREKLFF. The CDR3, as DNA: TGCAGTGCTAGAGGGAGGACAGGTCGTGAAAAACTGTTTTTT.

This chain joins TRBV30 and TRBJ1-4; 10 bases match TRBD1. V lost 3 bases to trimming and J lost 8 bases; unmatched junction nucleotides: 12. The CDR3 extends over 16 amino acids. CDR1 is GTSNPN, CDR2 SVGIG, per germline (reference sequence). CDR3 sequence reads: CAWRVFRTGGKEKLFF. The CDR3, as DNA: TGTGCCTGGAGGGTTTTCCGGACAGGGGGAAAGGAAAAACTGTTTTTT.

This clonotype was observed a few times. V gene TRBV3-1 combines with J gene TRBJ2-7; D is undetermined. This CDR3 comprises 14 residues. Germline values: CDR1 LGHDT, CDR2 YNNKEL (reference sequence). The V end lost 8 bases, the J end lost 4 bases, and 18 bases lay between the germline ends. The CDR3 DNA reads TGTGCCAGCTCGCCGCGCGGACCATCTTACGAGCAGTACTTC. This translates into CASSPRGPSYEQYF.